This T cell receptor beta chain was captured by sequencing in a study of molecular identifiers for immune sequencing clone quantification. This clonotype was recorded many times. The germline V gene has CDR1 MNHEY and CDR2 SVGAGI. V lost 7 bases to trimming and J lost 1 base, with 10 bases between them. The CDR3 spans 13 residues. TCRdb ran MiXCR on the PCR reads and lists one entry per CDR3 protein. The table includes about 510,000 distinct CDR3 sequences, around 25% detected once. The chain recombines TRBV6-5 with TRBJ2-5; D unclear. The origin of this receptor is a human donor in good health. Some libraries in this study had Jurkat cell RNA spiked in. The sample taken for sequencing was naive CD8+ T cells from blood, with Jurkat cell RNA spiked in. The subset was: FACS-sorted CD8+CD4-CCR7+CD45RA+ naive T cells. CDR3 bases: TGTGCCAGCAATGACCCTTTCCAAGAGACCCAGTACTTC. Residues: CASNDPFQETQYF.